A selection of T cell receptor beta chains follows, all from one sample in a study of beta chain features in type 1 diabetes. Using immunoSEQ multiplex PCR, the repertoire was profiled, and TCRdb retains in-frame clones only, with some absent. In the table there are 390,000 or so clones, approximately 15% of which are singletons. Sequences were obtained from naive CD4+ T cells from blood. All receptors come from a man aged 25-45 years in good health. Each CDR3 is given with its conserved first and last residue. Each record gives: D gene, clone size, V gene, J gene, CDR3 protein, CDR3 DNA. D genes are given only for firm matches. Size values are once, few and many counts, or a class for expanded clones, and some rows have none.

-	few	TRBV27	TRBJ1-2	CASSLRGMVGGYTF	TGTGCCAGCAGTTTAAGGGGCATGGTTGGTGGCTACACCTTC
-	-	TRBV30	TRBJ1-1	CAWSTNWAEAFF	TGTGCCTGGAGTACTAACTGGGCTGAAGCTTTCTTT
TRBD1	-	TRBV9	TRBJ2-7	CASSGTGTGSSYEQYF	TGTGCCAGCAGCGGAACCGGGACAGGGAGCTCCTACGAGCAGTACTTC
-	few	TRBV7-2	TRBJ2-1	CASSPLGGAEQFF	TGTGCCAGCAGCCCTTTGGGGGGGGCTGAGCAGTTCTTC
-	-	TRBV27	TRBJ2-1	CASSLSGQYNEQFF	TGTGCCAGCAGTTTATCTGGACAGTACAATGAGCAGTTCTTC
-	few	TRBV29-1	TRBJ2-1	CSVVSSSYNEQFF	TGCAGCGTGGTCAGTAGCTCCTACAATGAGCAGTTCTTC
-	-	TRBV30	TRBJ1-1	CAWRASRNTEAFF	TGTGCCTGGAGGGCAAGCCGGAACACTGAAGCTTTCTTT
TRBD1	few	TRBV7-9	TRBJ2-1	CASSNFGQGIGEQFF	TGTGCCAGCAGCAACTTCGGACAGGGGATAGGTGAGCAGTTCTTC
TRBD1	-	TRBV29-1	TRBJ2-3	CSVGQGAQRTDTQYF	TGCAGCGTGGGCCAGGGGGCGCAGAGGACAGATACGCAGTATTTT
-	-	TRBV19	TRBJ2-1	CASRYRDTLSDEQFF	TGTGCCAGCCGCTACCGGGACACCTTATCGGATGAGCAGTTCTTC
TRBD1	-	TRBV18	TRBJ1-1	CASSSDRGNTEAFF	TGTGCCAGCTCATCTGACAGGGGGAACACTGAAGCTTTCTTT
TRBD2	-	TRBV5-6	TRBJ2-1	CASSLPGLAGNNEQFF	TGTGCCAGCAGCTTGCCGGGACTAGCGGGAAACAATGAGCAGTTCTTC
-	-	TRBV5-4	TRBJ2-7	CASSLSLDSYEQYF	TGTGCCAGCAGCTTGTCGCTGGACTCCTACGAGCAGTACTTC
-	-	TRBV7-9	TRBJ1-5	CASSLLGPGAQPQHF	TGTGCCAGCAGCTTACTAGGCCCGGGGGCTCAGCCCCAGCATTTT
TRBD2	few	TRBV7-6	TRBJ2-1	CASGGLASYNEQFF	TGTGCCAGCGGGGGACTAGCGAGCTACAATGAGCAGTTCTTC
-	-	TRBV2	TRBJ2-2	CASSGDTGELFF	TGTGCCAGCAGTGGAGACACCGGGGAGCTGTTTTTT
TRBD1	-	TRBV13	TRBJ1-5	CASSLGYWTGMVQPQHF	TGTGCCAGCAGCTTAGGCTACTGGACAGGGATGGTTCAGCCCCAGCATTTT
-	-	TRBV7-2	TRBJ2-3	CASSLLTLSRRANTDTQYF	TGTGCCAGCAGCTTACTGACCTTGAGTCGACGGGCCAACACAGATACGCAGTATTTT
-	-	TRBV19	TRBJ2-2	CASSTRPTGELFF	TGTGCCAGTAGTACCAGACCCACCGGGGAGCTGTTTTTT
TRBD1	-	TRBV29-1	TRBJ1-2	CSVRDRLGYGYTF	TGCAGCGTAAGGGACAGACTCGGCTATGGCTACACCTTC
-	-	TRBV2	TRBJ2-5	CASSVGSQETQYF	TGTGCCAGCAGTGTTGGGTCCCAAGAGACCCAGTACTTC
-	-	TRBV25-1	TRBJ2-1	CASREGGTYNEQFF	TGTGCCAGCAGAGAGGGGGGGACCTACAATGAGCAGTTCTTC
TRBD2	-	TRBV7-2	TRBJ2-3	CASSSLAGGGTDTQYF	TGTGCCAGCAGCTCCTTAGCGGGAGGGGGTACAGATACGCAGTATTTT
TRBD1	-	TRBV11-2	TRBJ1-4	CASSLGTGPTNEKLFF	TGTGCCAGCAGCTTAGGGACAGGCCCAACTAATGAAAAACTGTTTTTT
-	few	TRBV11-2	TRBJ2-5	CASSFPGQETQYF	TGTGCCAGCAGCTTCCCCGGTCAAGAGACCCAGTACTTC
-	-	TRBV27	TRBJ2-7	CASSTRAYEQYF	TGTGCCAGCAGTACCAGGGCGTACGAGCAGTACTTC
-	-	TRBV6-5	TRBJ1-4	CASSRGDTINEKLFF	TGTGCCAGCAGCCGAGGGGACACCATTAATGAAAAACTGTTTTTT